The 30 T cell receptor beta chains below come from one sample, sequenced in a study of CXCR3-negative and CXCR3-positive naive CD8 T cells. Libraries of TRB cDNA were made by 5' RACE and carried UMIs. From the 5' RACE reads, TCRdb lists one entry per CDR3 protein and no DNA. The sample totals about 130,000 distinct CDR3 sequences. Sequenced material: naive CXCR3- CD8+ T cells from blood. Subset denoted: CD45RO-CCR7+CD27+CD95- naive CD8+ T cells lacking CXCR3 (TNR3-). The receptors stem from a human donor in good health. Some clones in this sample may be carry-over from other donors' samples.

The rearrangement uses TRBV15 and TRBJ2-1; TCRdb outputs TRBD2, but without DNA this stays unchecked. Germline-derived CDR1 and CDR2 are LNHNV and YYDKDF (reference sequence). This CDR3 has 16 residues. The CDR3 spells CATSRAWDSRIHEQFF.

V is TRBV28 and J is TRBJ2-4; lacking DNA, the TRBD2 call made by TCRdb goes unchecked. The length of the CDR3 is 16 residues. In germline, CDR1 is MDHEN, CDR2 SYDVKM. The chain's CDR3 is CASSLGLLLAKNIQYF.

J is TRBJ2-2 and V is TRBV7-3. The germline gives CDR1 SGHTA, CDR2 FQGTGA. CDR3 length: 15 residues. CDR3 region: CASSSTGPSGGELFF.

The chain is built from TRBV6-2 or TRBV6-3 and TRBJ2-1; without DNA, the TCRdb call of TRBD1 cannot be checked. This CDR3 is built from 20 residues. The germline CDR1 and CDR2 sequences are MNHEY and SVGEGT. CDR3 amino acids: CASSYSEFVRTGIESDEQFF.

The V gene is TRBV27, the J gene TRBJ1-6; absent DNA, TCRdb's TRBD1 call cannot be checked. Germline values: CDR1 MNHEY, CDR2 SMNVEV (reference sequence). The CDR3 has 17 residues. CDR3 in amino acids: CASHRSKARDRASPLHF.

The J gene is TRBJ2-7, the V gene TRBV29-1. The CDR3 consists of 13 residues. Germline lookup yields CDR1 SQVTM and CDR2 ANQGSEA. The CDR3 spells CSVVDKTNYEQYF.

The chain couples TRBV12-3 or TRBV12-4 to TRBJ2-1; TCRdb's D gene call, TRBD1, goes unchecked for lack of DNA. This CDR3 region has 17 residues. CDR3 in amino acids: CASSSPASGEGINEQFF.

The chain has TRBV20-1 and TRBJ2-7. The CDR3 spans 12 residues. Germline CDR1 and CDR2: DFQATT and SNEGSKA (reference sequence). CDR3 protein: CSATLLNYEQYF.

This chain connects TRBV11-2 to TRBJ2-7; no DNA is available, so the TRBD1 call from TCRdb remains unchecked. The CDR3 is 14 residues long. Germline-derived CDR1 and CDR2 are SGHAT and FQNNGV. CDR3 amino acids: CASSFTGPLYEQYF.

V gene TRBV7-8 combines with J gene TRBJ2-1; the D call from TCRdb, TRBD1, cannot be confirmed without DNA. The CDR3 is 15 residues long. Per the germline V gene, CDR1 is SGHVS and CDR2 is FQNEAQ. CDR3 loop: CASSYRLAPNNEQFF.

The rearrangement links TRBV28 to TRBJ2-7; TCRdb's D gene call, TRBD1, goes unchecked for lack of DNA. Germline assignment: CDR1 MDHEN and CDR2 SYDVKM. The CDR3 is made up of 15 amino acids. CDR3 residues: CASSPSEEVYYEQYF.

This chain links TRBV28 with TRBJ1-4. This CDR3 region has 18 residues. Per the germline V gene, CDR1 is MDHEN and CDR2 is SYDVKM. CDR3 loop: CASSLRRTGRGPNEKLFF.

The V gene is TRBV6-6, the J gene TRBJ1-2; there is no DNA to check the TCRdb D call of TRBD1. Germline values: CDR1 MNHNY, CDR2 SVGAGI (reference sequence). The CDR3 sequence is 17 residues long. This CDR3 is CARSYSKYLGQDYGYTF.

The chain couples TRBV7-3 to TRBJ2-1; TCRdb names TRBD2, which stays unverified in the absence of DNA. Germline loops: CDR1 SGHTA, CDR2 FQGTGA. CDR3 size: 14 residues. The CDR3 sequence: CASSPWASYNEQFF.

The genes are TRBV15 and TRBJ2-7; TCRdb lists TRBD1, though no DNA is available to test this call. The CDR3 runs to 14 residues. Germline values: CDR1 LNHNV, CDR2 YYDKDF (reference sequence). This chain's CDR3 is CATSIPGTAYEQYF.

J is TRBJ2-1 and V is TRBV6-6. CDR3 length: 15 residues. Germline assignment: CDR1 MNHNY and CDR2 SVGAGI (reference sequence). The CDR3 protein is CASSYGRGALNEQFF.

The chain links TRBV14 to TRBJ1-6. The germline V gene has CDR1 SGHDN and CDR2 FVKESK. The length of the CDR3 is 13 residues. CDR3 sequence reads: CASSQDWNSPLHF. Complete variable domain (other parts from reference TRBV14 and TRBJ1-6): EAGVTQFPSHSVIEKGQTVTLRCDPISGHDNLYWYRRVMGKEIKFLLHFVKESKQDESGMPNNRFLAERTGGTYSTLKVQPAELEDSGVYFCASSQDWNSPLHFGNGTRLTVT.

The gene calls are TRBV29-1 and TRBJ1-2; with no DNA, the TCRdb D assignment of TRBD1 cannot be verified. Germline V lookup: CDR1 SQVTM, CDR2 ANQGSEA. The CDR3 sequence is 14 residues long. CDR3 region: CSVEEWTKDYGYTF.

The chain's CDR3 is CSVESRGSNYEQYF. The rearrangement joins TRBV29-1 to TRBJ2-7. This CDR3 has 14 residues. The germline CDR1 and CDR2 sequences are SQVTM and ANQGSEA.

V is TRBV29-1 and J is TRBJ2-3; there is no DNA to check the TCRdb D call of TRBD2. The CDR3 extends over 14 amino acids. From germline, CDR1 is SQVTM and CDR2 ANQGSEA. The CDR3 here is CSVDGGLYTDTQYF.

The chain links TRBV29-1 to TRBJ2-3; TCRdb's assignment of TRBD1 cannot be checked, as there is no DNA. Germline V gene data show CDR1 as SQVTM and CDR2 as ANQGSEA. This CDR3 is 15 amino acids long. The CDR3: CSVDARGRRTDTQYF.

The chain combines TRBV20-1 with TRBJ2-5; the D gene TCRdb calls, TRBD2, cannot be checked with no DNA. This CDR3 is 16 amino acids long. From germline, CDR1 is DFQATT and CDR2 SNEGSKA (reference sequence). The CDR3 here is CRPKEEDFRVHETQYF.

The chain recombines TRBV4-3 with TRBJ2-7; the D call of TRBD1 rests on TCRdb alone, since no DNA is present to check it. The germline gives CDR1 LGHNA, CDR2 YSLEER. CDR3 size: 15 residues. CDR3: CASSQELRGNYEQYF.

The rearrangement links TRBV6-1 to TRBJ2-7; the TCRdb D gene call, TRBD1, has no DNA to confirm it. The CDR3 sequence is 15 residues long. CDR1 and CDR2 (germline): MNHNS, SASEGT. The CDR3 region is CASSEPRDRSYEQYF.

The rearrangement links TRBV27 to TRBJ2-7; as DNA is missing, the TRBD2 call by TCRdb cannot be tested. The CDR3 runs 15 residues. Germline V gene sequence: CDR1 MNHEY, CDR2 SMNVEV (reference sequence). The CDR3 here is CASSPREVLPYEQYF.

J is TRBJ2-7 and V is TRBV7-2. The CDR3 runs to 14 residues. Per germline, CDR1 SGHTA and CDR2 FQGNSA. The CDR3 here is CASSLGVASYEQYF.

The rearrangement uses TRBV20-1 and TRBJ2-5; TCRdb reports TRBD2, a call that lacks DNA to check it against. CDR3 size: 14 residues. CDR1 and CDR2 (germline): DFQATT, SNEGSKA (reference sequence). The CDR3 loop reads CSAREASMGETQYF.

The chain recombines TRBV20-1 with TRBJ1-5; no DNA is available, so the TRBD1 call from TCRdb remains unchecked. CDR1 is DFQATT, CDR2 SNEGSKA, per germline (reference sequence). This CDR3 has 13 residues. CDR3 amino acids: CSARHRTGQPQHF.

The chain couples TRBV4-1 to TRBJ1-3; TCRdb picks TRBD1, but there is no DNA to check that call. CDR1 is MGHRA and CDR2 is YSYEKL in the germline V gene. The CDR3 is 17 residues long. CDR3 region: CASSQDGAEWSGNTIYF.

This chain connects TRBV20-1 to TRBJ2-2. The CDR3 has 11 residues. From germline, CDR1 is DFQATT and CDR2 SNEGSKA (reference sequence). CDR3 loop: CSAPAVGELFF.